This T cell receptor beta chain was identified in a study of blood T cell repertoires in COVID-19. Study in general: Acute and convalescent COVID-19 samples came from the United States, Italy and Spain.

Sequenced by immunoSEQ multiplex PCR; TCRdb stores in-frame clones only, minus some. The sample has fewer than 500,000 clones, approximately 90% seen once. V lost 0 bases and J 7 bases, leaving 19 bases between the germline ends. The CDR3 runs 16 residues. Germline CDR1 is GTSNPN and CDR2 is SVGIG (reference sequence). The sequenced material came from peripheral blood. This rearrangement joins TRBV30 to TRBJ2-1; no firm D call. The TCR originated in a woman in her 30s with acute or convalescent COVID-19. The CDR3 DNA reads TGTGCCTGGAGTGTACTTCGGTACCCCCCTTCAAATGAGCAGTTCTTC. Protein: CAWSVLRYPPSNEQFF.